This TCR beta chain was obtained from a study of blood T cells in healthy people across ages. As concerns this clonotype: Its antigen is as yet unknown.

Through a sample-barcoded 5' primer and a J-beta primer mix, a second PCR was run for about 6 to 11 cycles. A template-switch adaptor containing 12 random nucleotides labeled each cDNA molecule. TCRdb fed the 5' RACE reads into MiXCR, producing one record per CDR3 protein. Of some 320,000 distinct CDR3 sequences in the sample, roughly 27% were seen once. Germline CDR1 SGHRS, CDR2 YFSETQ. The CDR3 runs to 15 residues. Trimming cost V 0 bases and J 3 bases, with 12 bases left between them. Overall study results and limits: Long-lived donors had more naive CD4+ cells and higher diversity than aged donors. Samples with more naive T cells showed higher observed beta diversity.

Sequencing was done on a sample of blood. This rearrangement joins TRBV5-1 to TRBJ1-2; D unresolved. This TCR came from a woman between 65 and 79 years old in good health. CDR3 DNA sequence: TGCGCCAGCAGCTTGGGGGCTGCCGTAGACTATGGCTACACCTTC. Translation: CASSLGAAVDYGYTF.